This TCR beta chain stems from a study of Ad26.COV2.S vaccination and SARS-CoV-2 variants (dated by TCRdb to the early 2020s). Some background on the complete study: Donors in the vaccine arm were drawn from COV1001, a multicentre, randomized, double-blind, placebo-controlled phase I-IIa trial testing Ad26.COV2.S in healthy adults. Dosing of Ad26.COV2.S was intramuscular, at either 5x10^10 or 1x10^11 viral particles, delivered as one shot or as two shots spaced 56 days apart. TCRbeta repertoire sequencing served as the tool for gauging how specific and how broad the SARS-CoV-2-reactive T cell receptors were following Ad26.COV2.S vaccination. The TCR-sequenced set comprised around 30 samples: some 20 Ad26.COV2.S vaccine recipients, 5 placebo recipients and 8 SARS-CoV-2 convalescent individuals. Trial participants were randomized into five groups of five, in which low-dose or high-dose Ad26.COV2.S was given once or twice, or placebo was given on both occasions. Throughout the experiments and outcome assessment, investigators stayed blinded to trial group allocation.

What the authors observed across the whole study: Comparing responses between vaccine doses or regimens was not something the study was powered to do. After vaccination, substantial breadth of spike-specific CD8+ and CD4+ T cell responses was reported. The authors noted that the TCR breadth and depth analyses may have underestimated total T cell responses. Non-spike TCR breadth was comparable between vaccine and placebo recipients, consistent with the vaccine containing only spike. Spike-specific TCR breadth was higher in Ad26.COV2.S recipients than in placebo recipients (P = 0.0014).

The immunoSEQ Assay was used to sequence TCRbeta CDR3 regions. After extraction, genomic DNA underwent amplification by bias-controlled multiplex PCR, followed by high-throughput sequencing. The original pipeline was this. Collapsing and filtering of sequences were performed to quantify the absolute abundance of each unique TCRbeta CDR3 region. T cell fraction was estimated by normalizing TCRbeta template counts to usable DNA, which was measured by amplifying reference genes present in all nucleated cells. Repertoire TCRs were annotated as SARS-CoV-2-specific by exact matching of V gene, CDR3 amino acid sequence and J gene to a known reactive TCR set. MIRA supplied the reference SARS-CoV-2 TCR set, which was filtered for enrichment in COVID-19-positive ImmuneCODE repertoires so that public or cross-reactive TCRs were removed. Drawing on the MIRA antigens, annotated TCRs were analysed further at the level of specific ORF or position within ORF. Depth was the summed frequency of annotated unique rearrangements, while breadth was defined as annotated unique rearrangements over total unique productive rearrangements. Group comparisons of TCR breadth used two-sided Wilcoxon rank-sum tests. Here the immuneACCESS table is served through TCRdb, limited to in-frame sequences with V and J called. Missing clones are a known gap in these copies; in checked studies unresolved V genes cover under half, and the rest lacks a known reason. V and J calls and clone size are copied from that table; D and trimming were computed from the DNA. In all, the sample holds fewer than 900,000 clones, and roughly 90% of those were seen once. Of the sample, over 1.3% is held by the ten largest clones.

The treatment or condition label of this sample denotes: over 15 received Ad26.COV2.S at low or high dose, single or two shots; roughly 5 received placebo; per-sample allocation not given. Repertoires of vaccine and placebo recipients were sequenced from samples taken on day 63 after the first injection. Between 29 July and 7 August 2020, Cohort 1b enrolled about 27 adults aged 18-55 years at one site in Boston, USA. Ad26.COV2.S consisted of a replication-incompetent adenovirus type 26 vector by which a prefusion-stabilized SARS-CoV-2 spike protein from the original Wuhan strain was expressed. Trimming costs V 5 bases and J 5 bases, and their ends lie 9 bases apart. The CDR3 numbers 13 residues from cysteine through phenylalanine. Only the CDR3 part of the read is kept: 39 bases, read in frame from the first base. From a lookup of the germline V gene (reference sequence), CDR1 and CDR2 are LNHDA and SQIVND.

About this clone itself: The target of this receptor is not known. Per-nucleotide qualities are absent, and no much larger clonotype sits a single base away.

The input for sequencing was peripheral blood, taken in a trial of Ad26.COV2.S vaccine versus placebo. The sequence was obtained from a person between 18 and 65 years old who received the Ad26.COV2.S COVID-19 vaccine or a placebo. This chain is built from TRBV19 and TRBJ2-2, with a tentative D gene TRBD1 over 6 matching bases. The bases read TGTGCCAGTAGTCCAACAGGGACCGGGGAGCTGTTTTTT. It encodes CASSPTGTGELFF.